These 4 T cell receptor beta chains were sequenced from one sample in a study of shared clonotypes between healthy human individuals. Profiled with immunoSEQ multiplex PCR; TCRdb holds only in-frame clones, not every one. Of 1.4 million to 1.5 million clones listed, roughly 96% were seen once; the top ten hold 1% to 1.5%. The sample taken for sequencing was naive CD4+ T cells sorted from blood. Indicated subset: CD45RA+ positively selected. The receptors derive from a man aged 30 to 39 in good health.

The genes are TRBV9 and TRBJ1-2; no reliable D call. The CDR3 loop spans 14 amino acids. Germline CDR1 is SGDLS and CDR2 is YYNGEE. The V end was cut by 1 base, the J end by 2 bases, with 9 bases between. The CDR3 sequence is CASSVIPGNYGYTF. The CDR3 DNA follows: TGTGCCAGCAGCGTAATTCCGGGAAACTATGGCTACACCTTC.

The DNA for the CDR3 is TGTGCCAGCAGTGGATTTGTCAGCCTCGACAATGAGCAGTTCTTC. It translates to CASSGFVSLDNEQFF. The gene calls are TRBV2 and TRBJ2-1; D is ambiguous. The germline V and J ends were trimmed by 4 bases and 5 bases, with 15 bases remaining between them. Germline-derived CDR1 and CDR2 are SNHLY and FYNNEI. The CDR3 has 15 residues. The variable domain in full, completed from reference TRBV2 and TRBJ2-1, reads EPEVTQTPSHQVTQMGQEVILRCVPISNHLYFYWYRQILGQKVEFLVSFYNNEISEKSEIFDDQFSVERPDGSNFTLKIRSTKLEDSAMYFCASSGFVSLDNEQFFGPGTRLTVL.

The chain is built from TRBV28 and TRBJ1-2; D gene uncertain. Trimming shortened V by 2 bases and J by 8 bases, and 12 bases separated the two germline ends. The CDR3 covers 13 residues. Germline V gene lookup returns CDR1 MDHEN and CDR2 SYDVKM. In nucleotides, the CDR3 is TGTGCCAGCAGTTTACTGGTTGCGGGAGGCTACACCTTC. Translated: CASSLLVAGGYTF.

CDR3 region: CASSVRGQTEAFF. The CDR3 DNA follows: TGTGCCAGTAGTGTCAGGGGGCAGACTGAAGCTTTCTTT. The chain is built from TRBV19 and TRBJ1-1, with 8 bases aligning to TRBD1. Germline V gene data show CDR1 as LNHDA and CDR2 as SQIVND (reference sequence). This CDR3 spans 13 amino acids. J gave up 5 bases and V 5 bases, and 4 bases lay outside the gene matches.